The 11 T cell receptor beta chains below come from one sample, sequenced in a study of T cell repertoires in cytomegalovirus infection. TCRdb analysed the reads with MiXCR anew, one entry per CDR3 protein. The table records 250,000 to 300,000 distinct CDR3 sequences, over 15% of them present only once. Sequenced material: CD8+ T cells from PBMCs. The receptors were sampled from a human donor in good health (CMV status not recorded). Some clones in this sample may be carry-over from other donors' samples.

This clonotype was seen only once. V is TRBV6-6 and J is TRBJ2-1; 13 bases line up with TRBD2. This CDR3 is 19 amino acids long. Per the germline V gene, CDR1 is MNHNY and CDR2 is SVGAGI (reference sequence). With 0 bases clipped from V and 3 bases from J, the junction kept 8 bases outside the gene matches. CDR3 amino acids: CASSYSMTSGGSFYNEQFF. The DNA of the CDR3 is TGTGCCAGCAGTTACTCGATGACTAGCGGGGGGTCCTTCTACAATGAGCAGTTCTTC.

The chain combines TRBV2 with TRBJ2-3; TRBD1 is a possible D gene (5 bases). CDR1 is SNHLY, CDR2 FYNNEI, per germline. Deletions cut 8 bases from V and 0 bases from J, with 21 bases between. The CDR3 runs to 17 residues. CDR3 bases: TGTGCCAGCGGGGAACAAGACAGTAAAGCTAGCACAGATACGCAGTATTTT. Residues: CASGEQDSKASTDTQYF.

The rearrangement links TRBV28 to TRBJ2-3; D might be TRBD1 or TRBD2, each matching 5 bases. CDR1 is MDHEN and CDR2 is SYDVKM in the germline V gene. This CDR3 comprises 16 residues. Trimming removed 1 base from V and 3 bases from J, with 14 bases in between. The CDR3 reads CASSLSRDPKTDTQYF. CDR3 sequence (DNA): TGTGCCAGCAGTTTATCCAGGGACCCTAAGACAGATACGCAGTATTTT. The full variable domain, its missing parts supplied by reference TRBV28 and TRBJ2-3, is DVKVTQSSRYLVKRTGEKVFLECVQDMDHENMFWYRQDPGLGLRLIYFSYDVKMKEKGDIPEGYSVSREKKERFSLILESASTNQTSMYLCASSLSRDPKTDTQYFGPGTRLTVL.

This clonotype was counted at least ten times. The chain carries TRBV7-2 and TRBJ1-3, with D hard to call. Looked up from germline, CDR1 is SGHTA and CDR2 is FQGNSA. The CDR3 has 18 residues. V was shortened by 2 bases and J by 0 bases, with 17 bases between the two germline ends. DNA for the CDR3: TGTGCCAGCAGCTTACCCGGACGAGGGCCCGGCTCTGGAAACACCATATATTTT. Translating gives CASSLPGRGPGSGNTIYF.

Points on this clonotype: A much more abundant neighbour one base away suggests this may be a read error. Since no conserved phenylalanine or tryptophan closes the CDR3, a read error is the likely cause. The V and J genes are TRBV7-8 and TRBJ2-3, with 7 positions matching TRBD2. V lost 6 bases, J lost 2 bases, and 11 bases stayed unmatched. Germline CDR1 SGHVS, CDR2 FQNEAQ. The CDR3 totals 16 residues. The CDR3 loop reads CASSSLAAPDTDTQYS. CDR3 sequence (DNA): TGTGCCAGCAGTTCCCTAGCGGCGCCAGACACAGATACGCAGTATTCT.

This chain links TRBV19 with TRBJ2-1, with D perhaps matching TRBD2 (7 bases). The germline gives CDR1 LNHDA, CDR2 SQIVND (reference sequence). Trimming removed 5 bases at V and 8 bases at J, with 19 bases between. The CDR3 contains 15 residues. DNA for the CDR3: TGTGCCAGTAGTGTGAGGGGGGGCTTTGGCGATGAGCAGTTCTTC. Its translation: CASSVRGGFGDEQFF.

In its sample, this clonotype was seen many times. The V call is TRBV10-3, the J call TRBJ1-2, with 10 bases aligning to TRBD1. With V trimmed by 10 bases and J by 4 bases, 9 bases remained unmatched. The CDR3 length is 14 residues. Per germline, CDR1 ENHRY and CDR2 SYGVKD. CDR3 residues: CATNGGTGAYGYTF. The CDR3, as DNA: TGTGCCACAAACGGGGGGACAGGGGCCTATGGCTACACCTTC.

This clonotype was found a few times. The chain couples TRBV18 to TRBJ2-1, with 8 bases matching TRBD2. V lost 4 bases, J lost 1 base, and 6 bases stayed unmatched. Germline V gives CDR1 KGHSH, CDR2 LQKENI. This CDR3 has 16 amino acids. Here the CDR3 DNA reads TGTGCCAGCTCACTGCGTAGCGGGGTTTCCTACAATGAGCAGTTCTTC. It codes for CASSLRSGVSYNEQFF.

This clonotype came up a few times. The chain links TRBV27 to TRBJ1-1; D call uncertain. V was shortened by 5 bases and J by 2 bases, with 9 bases between the two germline ends. This CDR3 has 13 amino acids. CDR1 and CDR2 from the germline V gene are MNHEY and SMNVEV (reference sequence). CDR3 nucleotide sequence: TGTGCCAGCAGTCGGTTGGGCAACACTGAAGCTTTCTTT. It is translated as CASSRLGNTEAFF.

The J gene is TRBJ1-5, the V gene TRBV6-2 or TRBV6-3; 9 nucleotides agree with TRBD1. The germline V gene has CDR1 MNHEY and CDR2 SVGEGT. The CDR3 is 15 residues long. V trimming: 8 bases; J trimming: 9 bases; junction bases outside the gene matches: 14. The CDR3 DNA follows: TGTGCCAGCTCTAAGTCCGGGACAGGGTACAGGCCCCAGCATTTT. This gives the protein CASSKSGTGYRPQHF.

The chain couples TRBV19 to TRBJ2-3; the match to TRBD2 covers 11 bases. The junction had 12 bases not matched to a gene; V was cut back by 5 bases and J by 5 bases. The CDR3 loop spans 17 amino acids. The germline V gene encodes CDR1 LNHDA and CDR2 SQIVND (reference sequence). The DNA for the CDR3 is TGTGCCAGTAGTCCTCGGCTAGCGGGGGGACATAAAGATACGCAGTATTTT. Its translation: CASSPRLAGGHKDTQYF.